Listed below are T cell receptor beta chains from one sample, sequenced in a study of blood T cell repertoires in COVID-19. Some clones are missing from TCRdb's copy, which holds only in-frame ones; the method was immunoSEQ multiplex PCR. Among some 54,000 clones listed, about 90% were seen once. Material: peripheral blood. The receptors were sampled from a man at least 80 years old with active or convalescent COVID-19. Each CDR3 is given with its conserved first and last residue. Each record gives: D gene, V gene, J gene, clone size, CDR3 protein, CDR3 DNA. D genes are given only for firm matches. The size of a clone is reported for some rows only, either as once, few or many, or as a class for expanded clones.

d_gene: TRBD2; v_gene: TRBV5-1; j_gene: TRBJ2-3; abundance: NA; CDR3aa: CASSLAYTGGRTDTQYF; CDR3nt: TGCGCCAGCAGCTTGGCCTATACGGGGGGGCGAACAGATACGCAGTATTTT
d_gene: NA; v_gene: TRBV21-1; j_gene: TRBJ2-7; abundance: NA; CDR3aa: CASSRDSAYEQYF; CDR3nt: TGTGCCAGCAGCCGGGACTCCGCCTACGAGCAGTACTTC
d_gene: NA; v_gene: TRBV5-6; j_gene: TRBJ2-7; abundance: NA; CDR3aa: CASSLGPAAYEQYF; CDR3nt: TGTGCCAGCAGCTTGGGTCCAGCGGCATACGAGCAGTACTTC
d_gene: TRBD2; v_gene: TRBV18; j_gene: TRBJ2-4; abundance: NA; CDR3aa: CASSRPGLAVSAKNIQYF; CDR3nt: TGTGCCAGCTCACGACCGGGACTAGCAGTCTCTGCCAAAAACATTCAGTACTTC
d_gene: NA; v_gene: TRBV6-5; j_gene: TRBJ1-5; abundance: NA; CDR3aa: CASLNGQGNNQPQHF; CDR3nt: TGTGCCAGTCTTAATGGGCAGGGGAACAATCAGCCCCAGCATTTT
d_gene: NA; v_gene: TRBV27; j_gene: TRBJ1-5; abundance: NA; CDR3aa: CASSLSALSNQPQHF; CDR3nt: TGTGCCAGCAGTTTGAGTGCTCTTAGCAATCAGCCCCAGCATTTT
d_gene: NA; v_gene: TRBV11-2; j_gene: TRBJ2-7; abundance: NA; CDR3aa: CASSLSGRHQYF; CDR3nt: TGTGCCAGCAGCTTGAGCGGTAGACACCAGTACTTC
d_gene: NA; v_gene: TRBV7-3; j_gene: TRBJ2-1; abundance: once; CDR3aa: CASSLNSGDGEQFF; CDR3nt: TGTGCCAGCAGCTTAAACTCAGGGGACGGAGAGCAGTTCTTC
d_gene: NA; v_gene: TRBV30; j_gene: TRBJ2-3; abundance: NA; CDR3aa: CAWRGAVTTDTQYF; CDR3nt: TGTGCCTGGAGGGGGGCAGTTACCACAGATACGCAGTATTTT
d_gene: NA; v_gene: TRBV7-2; j_gene: TRBJ2-3; abundance: NA; CDR3aa: CASSFIWGERDTQYF; CDR3nt: TGTGCCAGCAGCTTTATCTGGGGGGAGCGGGATACGCAGTATTTT
d_gene: NA; v_gene: TRBV6-5; j_gene: TRBJ1-3; abundance: NA; CDR3aa: CASHRVPGNTIYF; CDR3nt: TGTGCCAGCCACAGGGTCCCTGGAAACACCATATATTTT
d_gene: NA; v_gene: TRBV6-5; j_gene: TRBJ2-7; abundance: NA; CDR3aa: CASSYSGPYEQYF; CDR3nt: TGTGCCAGCAGTTACTCTGGCCCCTACGAGCAGTACTTC
d_gene: NA; v_gene: TRBV7-2; j_gene: TRBJ2-5; abundance: NA; CDR3aa: CASSLDPRREETQYF; CDR3nt: TGTGCCAGCAGCTTAGACCCGCGCAGGGAAGAGACCCAGTACTTC
d_gene: TRBD2; v_gene: TRBV4-2; j_gene: TRBJ2-2; abundance: few; CDR3aa: CASSPHLAVDTGELFF; CDR3nt: TGTGCCAGCAGCCCCCATCTAGCGGTGGACACCGGGGAGCTGTTTTTT
d_gene: TRBD1; v_gene: TRBV27; j_gene: TRBJ1-1; abundance: NA; CDR3aa: CASSSAGTGRSEAFF; CDR3nt: TGTGCCAGCAGTTCCGCCGGGACAGGGCGCTCGGAAGCTTTCTTT
d_gene: NA; v_gene: TRBV19; j_gene: TRBJ1-1; abundance: NA; CDR3aa: CASSIRRTEAFF; CDR3nt: TGTGCCAGTAGTATCCGGAGGACTGAAGCTTTCTTT
d_gene: NA; v_gene: TRBV3-1/TRBV3-2; j_gene: TRBJ2-2; abundance: NA; CDR3aa: CASSQAMDSYTGELFF; CDR3nt: TGTGCCAGCAGCCAAGCGATGGACAGCTACACCGGGGAGCTGTTTTTT
d_gene: NA; v_gene: TRBV6-1; j_gene: TRBJ1-6; abundance: NA; CDR3aa: CASSEGLNNSPLHF; CDR3nt: TGTGCCAGCAGTGAGGGACTTAATAATTCACCCCTCCACTTT
d_gene: NA; v_gene: TRBV2; j_gene: TRBJ2-7; abundance: once; CDR3aa: CASSAGPLGSYEQYF; CDR3nt: TGTGCCAGCAGCGCGGGACCCCTGGGGAGCTACGAGCAGTACTTC
d_gene: NA; v_gene: TRBV19; j_gene: TRBJ1-5; abundance: NA; CDR3aa: CASSIRRSGNQPQHF; CDR3nt: TGTGCCAGTAGTATAAGGAGATCCGGCAATCAGCCCCAGCATTTT
d_gene: NA; v_gene: TRBV11-2; j_gene: TRBJ2-7; abundance: NA; CDR3aa: CASSLDSGTSSYEQYF; CDR3nt: TGTGCCAGCAGCTTAGATTCCGGGACAAGCTCCTACGAGCAGTACTTC
d_gene: TRBD2; v_gene: TRBV12-3/TRBV12-4; j_gene: TRBJ2-3; abundance: once; CDR3aa: CASSFGGADTQYF; CDR3nt: TGTGCCAGCAGCTTCGGGGGGGCAGATACGCAGTATTTT
d_gene: NA; v_gene: TRBV9; j_gene: TRBJ1-5; abundance: NA; CDR3aa: CASSVDSSFNQPQHF; CDR3nt: TGTGCCAGCAGCGTTGACAGTTCCTTCAATCAGCCCCAGCATTTT
d_gene: TRBD2; v_gene: TRBV28; j_gene: TRBJ2-5; abundance: NA; CDR3aa: CASRASGQETQYF; CDR3nt: TGTGCCAGCAGAGCTAGCGGACAAGAGACCCAGTACTTC
d_gene: TRBD2; v_gene: TRBV19; j_gene: TRBJ2-1; abundance: NA; CDR3aa: CASSPGLAGVNEQFF; CDR3nt: TGTGCCAGTAGTCCCGGACTAGCGGGAGTTAATGAGCAGTTCTTC
d_gene: NA; v_gene: TRBV18; j_gene: TRBJ1-1; abundance: NA; CDR3aa: CASSLLNTEAFF; CDR3nt: TGTGCCAGCTCTCTCCTGAACACTGAAGCTTTCTTT
d_gene: TRBD1; v_gene: TRBV7-8; j_gene: TRBJ1-5; abundance: NA; CDR3aa: CASSPGQGSGQPQHF; CDR3nt: TGTGCCAGCAGCCCAGGACAGGGTTCGGGGCAGCCCCAGCATTTT
d_gene: TRBD2; v_gene: TRBV6-2/TRBV6-3; j_gene: TRBJ2-5; abundance: NA; CDR3aa: CASSYYGLAGGNSQYF; CDR3nt: TGTGCCAGCAGTTACTATGGTCTAGCGGGAGGAAATAGCCAGTACTTC
d_gene: NA; v_gene: TRBV4-2; j_gene: TRBJ1-2; abundance: NA; CDR3aa: CASSHDHRQNNYGYTF; CDR3nt: TGTGCCAGCAGCCACGACCACCGACAGAATAACTATGGCTACACCTTC
d_gene: NA; v_gene: TRBV3-1/TRBV3-2; j_gene: TRBJ2-7; abundance: NA; CDR3aa: CASSHWYGTGSYEQYF; CDR3nt: TGTGCCAGCAGCCATTGGTACGGAACAGGGTCCTACGAGCAGTACTTC
d_gene: NA; v_gene: TRBV6-5; j_gene: TRBJ1-4; abundance: NA; CDR3aa: CASSSRRPQDEKLFF; CDR3nt: TGTGCCAGCAGTTCTCGACGGCCGCAGGATGAAAAACTGTTTTTT
d_gene: NA; v_gene: TRBV6-1; j_gene: TRBJ1-6; abundance: NA; CDR3aa: CASSEVRISGLHF; CDR3nt: TGTGCCAGCAGTGAAGTAAGGATTTCGGGCCTCCACTTT
d_gene: TRBD2; v_gene: TRBV3-1/TRBV3-2; j_gene: TRBJ2-1; abundance: NA; CDR3aa: CASSQDGLAGPYQQFF; CDR3nt: TGTGCCAGCAGCCAAGATGGACTAGCGGGACCCTATCAGCAGTTCTTC
d_gene: NA; v_gene: TRBV2; j_gene: TRBJ1-2; abundance: NA; CDR3aa: CASRDRHYGYTF; CDR3nt: TGTGCCAGCAGAGACAGACACTATGGCTACACCTTC
d_gene: NA; v_gene: TRBV5-1; j_gene: TRBJ2-5; abundance: NA; CDR3aa: CASSLLGAGETQYF; CDR3nt: TGCGCCAGCAGCTTGTTAGGGGCTGGGGAGACCCAGTACTTC
d_gene: TRBD2; v_gene: TRBV7-2; j_gene: TRBJ2-2; abundance: few; CDR3aa: CASSPHGSGGRTGELFF; CDR3nt: TGTGCCAGCAGCCCACATGGTAGCGGGGGAAGGACCGGGGAGCTGTTTTTT
d_gene: TRBD2; v_gene: TRBV7-2; j_gene: TRBJ2-7; abundance: once; CDR3aa: CASSFQSSGTYEQYF; CDR3nt: TGTGCCAGCAGCTTCCAATCTAGCGGAACCTACGAGCAGTACTTC
d_gene: NA; v_gene: TRBV5-4; j_gene: TRBJ2-7; abundance: NA; CDR3aa: CASSGPGANSYEQYF; CDR3nt: TGTGCCAGCAGCGGACCTGGGGCAAATTCCTACGAGCAGTACTTC
d_gene: NA; v_gene: TRBV19; j_gene: TRBJ1-1; abundance: NA; CDR3aa: CASSIRTAGTEAFF; CDR3nt: TGTGCCAGTAGTATTCGGACAGCTGGCACTGAAGCTTTCTTT
d_gene: TRBD2; v_gene: TRBV24-1; j_gene: TRBJ2-3; abundance: NA; CDR3aa: CATSELAGGTDTQYF; CDR3nt: TGTGCCACCAGCGAACTAGCGGGGGGCACAGATACGCAGTATTTT
d_gene: TRBD2; v_gene: TRBV7-2; j_gene: TRBJ2-1; abundance: NA; CDR3aa: CASSLARLAGNNEQFF; CDR3nt: TGTGCCAGCAGCTTAGCCCGCTTAGCGGGCAACAATGAGCAGTTCTTC
d_gene: NA; v_gene: TRBV12-3/TRBV12-4; j_gene: TRBJ1-5; abundance: once; CDR3aa: CASSSGSNQPQHF; CDR3nt: TGTGCCAGCAGTTCAGGGAGCAATCAGCCCCAGCATTTT
d_gene: NA; v_gene: TRBV13; j_gene: TRBJ1-6; abundance: NA; CDR3aa: CASSRYRVAGTYNSPLHF; CDR3nt: TGTGCCAGCAGCCGATACAGGGTAGCGGGGACCTATAATTCACCCCTCCACTTT
d_gene: NA; v_gene: TRBV12-5; j_gene: TRBJ1-4; abundance: NA; CDR3aa: CASWGGRDEKLFF; CDR3nt: TGTGCCTCTTGGGGGGGCCGGGATGAAAAACTGTTTTTT
d_gene: TRBD2; v_gene: TRBV9; j_gene: TRBJ2-1; abundance: NA; CDR3aa: CASSVVWGGSYNEQFF; CDR3nt: TGTGCCAGCAGCGTAGTATGGGGGGGCTCCTACAATGAGCAGTTCTTC
d_gene: NA; v_gene: TRBV6-1; j_gene: TRBJ1-1; abundance: once; CDR3aa: CASSEGSFTEAFF; CDR3nt: TGTGCCAGCAGTGAAGGGAGTTTCACTGAAGCTTTCTTT
d_gene: NA; v_gene: TRBV10-3; j_gene: TRBJ1-2; abundance: NA; CDR3aa: CAISEGLGESYGYTF; CDR3nt: TGTGCCATCAGCGAAGGATTGGGAGAATCCTATGGCTACACCTTC
d_gene: NA; v_gene: TRBV7-9; j_gene: TRBJ2-7; abundance: NA; CDR3aa: CASSLATARGYEQYF; CDR3nt: TGTGCCAGCAGCTTAGCGACGGCTCGGGGGTACGAGCAGTACTTC
d_gene: TRBD1; v_gene: TRBV28; j_gene: TRBJ1-3; abundance: few; CDR3aa: CASSLTGLGGNTIYF; CDR3nt: TGTGCCAGCAGTCTGACAGGGTTAGGTGGAAACACCATATATTTT
d_gene: NA; v_gene: TRBV4-3; j_gene: TRBJ2-3; abundance: NA; CDR3aa: CASSQEGSGLGGADTQYF; CDR3nt: TGCGCCAGCAGCCAAGAAGGCTCAGGACTAGGGGGTGCAGATACGCAGTATTTT
d_gene: TRBD1; v_gene: TRBV7-2; j_gene: TRBJ1-2; abundance: NA; CDR3aa: CASSLNSGTGGEGGYTF; CDR3nt: TGTGCCAGCAGCCTGAATTCCGGGACAGGGGGCGAAGGTGGCTACACCTTC
d_gene: TRBD1; v_gene: TRBV5-1; j_gene: TRBJ2-2; abundance: NA; CDR3aa: CASSLAQGDHGELFF; CDR3nt: TGCGCCAGCAGCTTGGCGCAGGGGGATCACGGGGAGCTGTTTTTT
d_gene: TRBD1; v_gene: TRBV10-3; j_gene: TRBJ1-2; abundance: NA; CDR3aa: CAISRDSQNYGYTF; CDR3nt: TGTGCCATCAGCCGGGACAGCCAAAACTATGGCTACACCTTC
d_gene: NA; v_gene: TRBV6-5; j_gene: TRBJ2-5; abundance: few; CDR3aa: CASRLTYRDKETQYF; CDR3nt: TGTGCCAGCAGACTAACCTACCGGGACAAAGAGACCCAGTACTTC
d_gene: NA; v_gene: TRBV27; j_gene: TRBJ2-1; abundance: NA; CDR3aa: CASSLGGQSNEQFF; CDR3nt: TGTGCCAGCAGTTTAGGCGGACAGAGCAATGAGCAGTTCTTC